The TCR beta chain described here comes from a study of tumor and adjacent non-tumor tissue in lung cancer. Overall study context: Patients were aged roughly 31 to 76, 10 men and 4 to 6 women, stage I to III. Study findings and constraints: Top 100 clones took a larger repertoire share in normal lung. Higher tumor TCR diversity was associated with shorter survival.

A modified ARM-PCR protocol with three rounds of nested PCR amplified TCRbeta. TCRdb itself ran the multiplex PCR reads through MiXCR, one entry per CDR3 protein. Of about 70,000 distinct CDR3 sequences listed, 55% to 85% were seen once; the top ten hold 28%. This sample's RNA came from whole unsorted tissue. Donors were chemotherapy-naive, newly diagnosed lung cancer surgical patients in China, August–late 2014. Germline values: CDR1 DFQATT, CDR2 SNEGSKA (reference sequence). This CDR3 is 15 amino acids long. On this clonotype: Its antigen is unknown.

The TCR was taken from a man aged 55 to 70 with non-small cell lung cancer. This rearrangement joins TRBV20-1 to TRBJ2-3; a possible D gene is TRBD1 (6 bases). Sequenced material: lung tumor tissue. DNA for the CDR3: TGCAGCGCTGGGGACAATGTCGGGGTCGCAGATACGCAGTATTTT. Translation gives CSAGDNVGVADTQYF.